Here is one T cell receptor (beta chain) with its context. Its target is not known. This entry comes from a study of T cell repertoires and HLA-DP antigens. Study summary: CD4+ T cells were cocultured with HeLa cells expressing HLA-DP. DNA input averaged about 220 ng in sorted CD137+CD4+ and about 1,300 ng in pre-culture CD4+.

Germline V gene data show CDR1 as LNHNV and CDR2 as YYDKDF (reference sequence). This CDR3 is built from 13 residues. V lost 0 bases to trimming and J lost 3 bases, with 2 bases between them. Study-wide results and caveats: Against one allele, clones undetected before culture averaged about 34%; against the other, around 50%.

Only in-frame clones appear in the TCRdb table, and some are missing; sequencing was by immunoSEQ multiplex PCR. The sample consists of some 120,000 clones, about 91% of them appearing once. The clonotype originates from a woman between 18 and 29 years old in good health and CMV-seronegative. The V call is TRBV15, the J call TRBJ2-2; D unresolved. Sample: CD4+ T cells from PBMCs. In DNA, the CDR3 is TGTGCCACCAGCAGAGATTACACCGGGGAGCTGTTTTTT. This gives the protein CATSRDYTGELFF.